The present TCR beta chain was sequenced within a study of shared clonotypes between healthy human individuals. General study results and limits: Clonotype sharing among donors likely depends on sequencing depth.

This clone occurred a few times. The antigen is unknown. Assay: immunoSEQ multiplex PCR; the TCRdb copy retains only in-frame clones and omits some. The sample lists roughly 1,000,000 clones; around 78% were seen once. Germline V gene sequence: CDR1 KGHSH, CDR2 LQKENI. The CDR3 covers 15 residues. The junction had 5 bases not matched to a gene; V was cut back by 4 bases and J by 4 bases. The chain links TRBV18 to TRBJ2-2; the match to TRBD2 covers 8 bases. Sequenced material: memory CD4+ T cells from PBMCs. Subset meaning: CD45RA-negative fraction. This TCR came from a man aged 18 to 29 in good health. Some clones in this sample may be carry-over from other donors' samples. The CDR3 region is CASSLSGTSTGELFF. The CDR3 DNA reads as TGTGCCAGCTCACTCTCCGGGACTAGCACCGGGGAGCTGTTTTTT. The full variable domain, in which reference TRBV18 and TRBJ2-2 provide the parts outside the CDR3, is NAGVMQNPRHLVRRRGQEARLRCSPMKGHSHVYWYRQLPEEGLKFMVYLQKENIIDESGMPKERFSAEFPKEGPSILRIQQVVRGDSAAYFCASSLSGTSTGELFFGEGSRLTVL.